This T cell receptor beta chain was sequenced during a study of blood T cells in healthy people across ages. On the study more broadly: Every two T cells gave about one barcoded beta molecule via template switching.

Healthy Russian Caucasian donors spanned ages about 6 to 90 years. Total RNA was isolated from each sample in quantities of at least 5 micrograms. Between the trimmed V and J ends, which lost 5 bases and 6 bases, there was a span of 20 bases. CDR3 length: 15 residues. The germline V gene has CDR1 MGHRA and CDR2 YSYEKL. With a J-beta primer mix and a sample-barcoded 5' primer, a second PCR ran roughly 7 to 11 cycles. One entry per CDR3 protein, called by TCRdb with MiXCR from the 5' RACE reads. This sample has 1.8 million or so distinct CDR3 sequences; approximately 40% occur once, and the top ten carry more than 20%. Study outcomes and limitations: TCR beta diversity was tightly associated with the proportion of naive T cells.

A word on this clonotype: The antigen is undetermined.

The receptor was isolated from a human donor in good health. The specimen was blood. J is TRBJ2-7 and V is TRBV4-1; TRBD1 is a possible D gene (6 bases). CDR3 sequence reads: CASSVTGFPPVEQYF. The CDR3 bases are TGCGCCAGCAGCGTAACAGGGTTTCCCCCTGTCGAGCAGTACTTC.